One T cell receptor (beta chain) is described in this entry. What it recognizes is unknown. Because it lacks the conserved phenylalanine or tryptophan at the end, this CDR3 is likely a read error. This entry belongs to a study of T cell repertoires in cytomegalovirus infection. Study-level information: From public TCR beta signatures came an indication of both CMV infection and matching HLA type. General observations from the study: CMV-specific HLA-C-restricted TCR beta clonotypes dominated the ex vivo response. People with CMV and the relevant HLA were identified by cumulative public TCR beta family frequency.

V shed 5 bases, J shed 4 bases, and the junction held 7 bases outside the gene matches. CDR1 and CDR2 (germline): DFQATT, SNEGSKA (reference sequence). The CDR3 loop spans 14 amino acids. MiXCR, applied by TCRdb to the reads, yields one record per CDR3 protein. The sample carries some 680,000 distinct CDR3 sequences, roughly 36% recorded once. Sample: PBMCs. V is TRBV20-1 and J is TRBJ2-1; TRBD2 matches at 8 bases. The receptor was isolated from a human donor in good health (CMV status not recorded). Some clones in this sample may be carry-over from other donors' samples. The DNA of the CDR3 is TGCAGTGCTCATACTAGCGGACATTACAATGAGCAGTTCTCC. Its protein product is CSAHTSGHYNEQFS.